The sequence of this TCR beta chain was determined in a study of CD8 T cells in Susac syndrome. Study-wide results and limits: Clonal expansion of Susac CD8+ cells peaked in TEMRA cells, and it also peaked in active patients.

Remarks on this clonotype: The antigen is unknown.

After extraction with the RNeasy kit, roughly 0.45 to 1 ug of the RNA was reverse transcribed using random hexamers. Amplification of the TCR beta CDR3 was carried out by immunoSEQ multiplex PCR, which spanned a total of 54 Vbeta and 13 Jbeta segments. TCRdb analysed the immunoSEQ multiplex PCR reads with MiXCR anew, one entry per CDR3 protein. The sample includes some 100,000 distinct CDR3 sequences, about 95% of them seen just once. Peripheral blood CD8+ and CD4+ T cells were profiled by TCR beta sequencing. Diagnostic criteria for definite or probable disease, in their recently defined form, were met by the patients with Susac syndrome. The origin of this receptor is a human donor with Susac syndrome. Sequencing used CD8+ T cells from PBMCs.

The CDR3 sequence: CASSQAPGAAEAFF. CDR3 coding DNA: TGTGCCAGCAGCCAAGCACCTGGAGCGGCTGAAGCTTTCTTT. The rearrangement joins TRBV14 to TRBJ1-1; D is uncertain. V lost 1 base to trimming and J lost 6 bases, with 12 bases between them. The CDR3 extends over 14 amino acids. Per germline, CDR1 SGHDN and CDR2 FVKESK.